The 24 T cell receptor beta chains given below trace back to one sample, sequenced in a study of blood T cells in healthy people across ages. It was with a sample-barcoded 5' primer and a J-beta primer mix that a second PCR of roughly 7 to 12 cycles was run. TCRdb reprocessed the 5' RACE reads via MiXCR and lists one record per CDR3 protein. The data hold about 1.1 million distinct CDR3 sequences, with 30% to 40% observed a single time. Input material: blood. The receptors were sampled from a man younger than 35 in good health.

The table lists this clonotype with a count of one. An end of the junction does not agree with germline; a read error may underlie this. The genes are TRBV12-3 or TRBV12-4 and TRBJ2-5; D ambiguous. The CDR3 sequence is 13 residues long. As DNA, the CDR3 is TGTGCCAGCAGAGTGACACCCCAAGAGACCCGGTACTTC. This codes for CASRVTPQETRYF.

The chain combines TRBV6-5 with TRBJ2-7, with 9 bases aligning to TRBD1. Germline CDR1 and CDR2: MNHEY and SVGAGI. The CDR3 is 15 residues long. The trim removed 6 bases at V and 2 bases at J, leaving 8 bases unmatched. The CDR3 sequence is CASSLGQGLTYEQYF. In DNA form, the CDR3 reads TGTGCCAGCAGCCTCGGACAGGGGTTAACCTACGAGCAGTACTTC.

This clonotype turned up a few times. V usage is TRBV4-1 and J usage is TRBJ2-3, with D uncertain. With 2 bases removed from V and 0 bases from J, the gap between germline ends came to 9 bases. Germline values: CDR1 MGHRA, CDR2 YSYEKL. CDR3 length: 15 residues. CDR3 protein: CASSQRQDSTDTQYF. The CDR3 bases are TGCGCCAGCAGCCAACGCCAGGACAGCACAGATACGCAGTATTTT.

The gene calls are TRBV24-1 and TRBJ1-4; 10 nucleotides line up with TRBD1. In germline, CDR1 is KGHDR, CDR2 SFDVKD. V gave up 2 bases and J gave up 6 bases; unmatched junction bases: 5. This CDR3 comprises 16 residues. CDR3: CATSDSGQGVYEKLFF. CDR3 bases: TGTGCCACCAGTGATTCAGGACAGGGGGTTTATGAAAAACTGTTTTTT.

The rearrangement links TRBV7-9 to TRBJ2-4; the D gene is possibly TRBD2 (5 bases). V was trimmed by 6 bases and J by 3 bases, leaving 21 bases between them. The germline V gene has CDR1 SEHNR and CDR2 FQNEAQ (reference sequence). The CDR3 covers 17 residues. In nucleotides, the CDR3 is TGTGCCAGCAGATCCCGTTTAGGGAGTAGGGACAAAAACATTCAGTACTTC. Translating gives CASRSRLGSRDKNIQYF.

In its sample, this clonotype was seen many times. The chain recombines TRBV12-3 or TRBV12-4 with TRBJ1-1; 10 bases match TRBD1. The V and J ends lost 5 bases and 1 base, in that order; junction bases with no gene match: 1. This CDR3 has 14 amino acids. CDR3 in amino acids: CASSRQGANTEAFF. For the CDR3, the DNA is TGTGCCAGCAGTCGACAGGGGGCGAACACTGAAGCTTTCTTT.

The sample holds a few counts of this clonotype. One end of the junction varies from germline; a read error may be responsible. The chain uses TRBV7-9 and TRBJ1-5; D call uncertain. Germline V lookup: CDR1 SEHNR, CDR2 FQNEAQ (reference sequence). CDR3 length equals 14 residues. The CDR3 DNA reads as TGTGCCGGCAGCCCAGGCCAATTTAATCAGCCCCAGCATTTT. It is translated as CAGSPGQFNQPQHF. Using reference TRBV7-9 and TRBJ1-5 for the parts outside the CDR3, the full variable domain is DTGVSQNPRHKITKRGQNVTFRCDPISEHNRLYWYRQTLGQGPEFLTYFQNEAQLEKSRLLSDRFSAERPKGSFSTLEIQRTEQGDSAMYLCAGSPGQFNQPQHFGDGTRLSIL.

This clonotype occurred a few times. This chain links TRBV12-3 or TRBV12-4 with TRBJ2-3, with D perhaps being TRBD1 or TRBD2 (5 bases each). V was shortened by 6 bases and J by 3 bases, with 13 bases between the two germline ends. This CDR3 comprises 14 residues. The CDR3 region is CASSPGRITDTQYF. The CDR3 region has the DNA TGTGCCAGCAGCCCGGGACGGATAACAGATACGCAGTATTTT.

The V and J genes are TRBV9 and TRBJ2-2; D is uncertain. CDR1 is SGDLS and CDR2 is YYNGEE in the germline V gene. The germline V and J ends were trimmed by 6 bases and 3 bases, with 12 bases remaining between them. The CDR3 covers 14 residues. The CDR3 sequence is CASTLWVDTGELFF. CDR3 coding DNA: TGTGCCAGCACCTTATGGGTAGACACCGGGGAGCTGTTTTTT.

The DNA of the CDR3 is TGCAGTGCTAGACCTGACAGGGGGCTAAATACGCAGTATTTT. Its protein product is CSARPDRGLNTQYF. The genes are TRBV20-1 and TRBJ2-3; 10 bases map to TRBD1. The CDR3 is 14 residues long. Germline CDR1 and CDR2: DFQATT and SNEGSKA (reference sequence). J lost 7 bases, V lost 2 bases, and 6 bases had no gene match.

This clonotype turned up a few times. The V gene is TRBV12-3 or TRBV12-4, the J gene TRBJ2-1; TRBD1 agrees at 10 bases. This CDR3 is built from 14 residues. The V segment lost 4 bases and the J segment 4 bases; nucleotides outside the gene matches: 1. The CDR3 DNA sequence: TGTGCCAGCAGTTGGGACAGGGGTTACAATGAGCAGTTCTTC. Amino acids: CASSWDRGYNEQFF.

The CDR3 DNA follows: TGCAGTGCTAGAGATTTTTCTAGCGGGGCATACAATGAGCAGTTCTTC. This sequence encodes CSARDFSSGAYNEQFF. The chain has TRBV20-1 and TRBJ2-1; TRBD2 matches at 9 bases. CDR1 and CDR2 from the germline V gene are DFQATT and SNEGSKA (reference sequence). The CDR3 covers 16 residues. Unmatched junction bases numbered 7, after V lost 0 bases and J lost 4 bases.

This chain connects TRBV7-9 to TRBJ2-4; 8 positions match TRBD1. The CDR3 length is 15 residues. V gave up 5 bases and J gave up 8 bases; unmatched junction bases: 11. Looked up from germline, CDR1 is SEHNR and CDR2 is FQNEAQ (reference sequence). CDR3 nucleotides: TGTGCCAGCAGCCGACTTGGACAGGGTCTATACATTCAGTACTTC. This gives the protein CASSRLGQGLYIQYF.

This clonotype has only a few counts. The V gene is TRBV6-5, the J gene TRBJ1-2; no definite D call. Germline CDR1 and CDR2: MNHEY and SVGAGI. The CDR3 loop spans 13 amino acids. With 5 bases removed from V and 4 bases from J, the gap between germline ends came to 11 bases. The CDR3 nucleotides are TGTGCCAGCAGTGACAAGGGAGGCTATGGCTACACCTTC. Translation gives CASSDKGGYGYTF.

The chain couples TRBV28 to TRBJ1-3; a possible D gene is TRBD1 (5 bases). Trimming stripped 6 bases from V and 7 bases from J, with 16 bases between. Germline CDR1 and CDR2: MDHEN and SYDVKM. The CDR3 runs 14 residues. This chain's CDR3 is CASRLRGDFNTIYF. The CDR3, as DNA: TGTGCCAGCAGACTCCGGGGGGATTTCAACACCATATATTTT.

This chain joins TRBV20-1 and TRBJ1-5; D is undetermined. The CDR3 totals 12 residues. V dropped 3 bases and J dropped 4 bases, with 7 bases sitting between them. Per germline, CDR1 DFQATT and CDR2 SNEGSKA (reference sequence). The CDR3 nucleotides are TGCAGTGCTAGTGGGGAGAATCAGCCCCAGCATTTT. It yields the protein CSASGENQPQHF.

This clonotype was observed a handful of times. The J gene is TRBJ2-1, the V gene TRBV20-1; D unresolved. The CDR3 has 15 amino acids. The ends were cut back, 0 bases at V and 2 bases at J, with 11 bases in the middle. In germline, CDR1 is DFQATT, CDR2 SNEGSKA (reference sequence). Written as DNA, the CDR3 is TGCAGTGCTAGAGATGGTGTAGGGACCTACAATGAGCAGTTCTTC. It encodes CSARDGVGTYNEQFF.

V and J are TRBV14 and TRBJ1-1, with a tentative D call TRBD1 (5 bases). The V end lost 4 bases, the J end lost 1 base, and 16 bases lay between the germline ends. The CDR3 sequence is 16 residues long. Germline V gene sequence: CDR1 SGHDN, CDR2 FVKESK. CDR3 protein: CASSRYKGVKNTEAFF. For the CDR3, the DNA is TGTGCCAGCAGCCGATACAAAGGGGTAAAGAACACTGAAGCTTTCTTT.

This clonotype was counted only a few times. The chain is built from TRBV2 and TRBJ1-5; no clear D gene. The germline CDR1 and CDR2 sequences are SNHLY and FYNNEI. The CDR3 contains 16 residues. Deletions cut 6 bases from V and 2 bases from J, with 17 bases between. DNA for the CDR3: TGTGCCAGCAGCCGCAAGGGTTTTTCCGGCAATCAGCCCCAGCATTTT. Its translation: CASSRKGFSGNQPQHF.

The chain carries TRBV10-3 and TRBJ2-3; 7 bases align to TRBD2. This CDR3 region has 17 residues. From germline, CDR1 is ENHRY and CDR2 SYGVKD. J gave up 0 bases and V 2 bases, and 8 bases lay outside the gene matches. The CDR3 nucleotides read TGTGCCATCAGTGAGGTACAGCGGGGAGTGAGCACAGATACGCAGTATTTT. Its protein product is CAISEVQRGVSTDTQYF.

In nucleotides, the CDR3 is TGCGCCAGCAGCTTTAGCAGTCTCACCGGGGAGCTGTTTTTT. It is translated as CASSFSSLTGELFF. V and J are TRBV5-1 and TRBJ2-2; D is ambiguous. The V end lost 2 bases, the J end lost 4 bases, and 9 bases lay between the germline ends. The CDR3 covers 14 residues. Germline loops: CDR1 SGHRS, CDR2 YFSETQ.

This clonotype was picked up many times. The V gene is TRBV4-2, the J gene TRBJ1-2, with a weak D call TRBD1 (5 bases). The germline V gene has CDR1 LGHNA and CDR2 YNFKEQ. V lost 0 bases, J lost 4 bases, and 15 bases lay in between. The CDR3 consists of 16 residues. CDR3 in DNA: TGTGCCAGCAGCCAAGATAAAGGGGTCCGGAGCTATGGCTACACCTTC. It encodes CASSQDKGVRSYGYTF.

The J gene is TRBJ2-5, the V gene TRBV9; 12 bases agree with TRBD2. The CDR3 has 15 amino acids. CDR1 is SGDLS, CDR2 YYNGEE, per germline. Germline trimming cut 3 bases from V and 11 bases from J; bases unmatched to any gene: 11. Here the CDR3 reads CASSGTSGTLREQYF. The CDR3 DNA reads TGTGCCAGCAGCGGGACTAGCGGGACCCTGAGGGAGCAGTACTTC.

The V gene is TRBV5-1, the J gene TRBJ1-1; 9 bases are shared with TRBD1. V lost 7 bases and J lost 0; bases outside the gene matches: 10. CDR1 and CDR2 (germline): SGHRS, YFSETQ. This CDR3 comprises 16 residues. The DNA of the CDR3 is TGCGCCAGCTCCCGGGGACAGGGTAAAATGAACACTGAAGCTTTCTTT. This sequence encodes CASSRGQGKMNTEAFF.